The clone carrying this TCR beta chain was seen only a few times. Its specificity is unknown. The study reverse transcribed the entire isolated RNA, so it sequenced expressed TCRB transcripts. Libraries were prepared by immunoSEQ multiplex PCR; TCRdb keeps only in-frame clonotypes and omits some of them. The sample contains some 330,000 clones, around 10% of which appear only once. The sample is drawn from a study of beta chain features in type 1 diabetes. Germline values: CDR1 SGHAT, CDR2 FQNNGV. The V and J ends lost 2 bases and 7 bases, in that order; junction bases with no gene match: 19. The CDR3 extends over 19 amino acids. Study-level points and caveats: TCRB CDR3s were moderately but significantly shorter in Type 1 diabetes patients in all four CD4+ subsets. A closer apparent resemblance between naive, central memory and Treg TCRB repertoires was seen in patients than in healthy donors.

The receptor's source is a woman between 25 and 40 years old in good health. This chain links TRBV11-2 with TRBJ2-1; TRBD2 aligns across 8 bases. Sequencing used naive CD4+ T cells from blood. The CDR3 sequence is CASSLLRWGEAGGINEQFF. In DNA, the CDR3 is TGTGCCAGCAGCTTACTCCGTTGGGGAGAGGCGGGAGGTATTAATGAGCAGTTCTTC. Complete variable domain (other parts from reference TRBV11-2 and TRBJ2-1): EAGVAQSPRYKIIEKRQSVAFWCNPISGHATLYWYQQILGQGPKLLIQFQNNGVVDDSQLPKDRFSAERLKGVDSTLKIQPAKLEDSAVYLCASSLLRWGEAGGINEQFFGPGTRLTVL.